The entry below describes one T cell receptor beta chain. The record originates from a study of blood T cell repertoires in COVID-19. Repertoires were generated with immunoSEQ multiplex PCR, while TCRdb's copy carries only in-frame clones and drops some. The sample includes 85,000 to 100,000 clones, 90% of them seen just once. This TCR came from a man aged 55 to 70 with acute or convalescent COVID-19. The sequenced material came from peripheral blood.

This CDR3 is CASSPKTPGLQGKAENIQYF. In DNA, the CDR3 is TGCGCCAGCAGCCCGAAGACCCCAGGGTTACAGGGAAAGGCAGAAAACATTCAGTACTTC. V gene TRBV5-1 combines with J gene TRBJ2-4; D might be TRBD1 (6 bases). CDR1 and CDR2 (germline): SGHRS, YFSETQ. This CDR3 is 20 amino acids long. Trimming left V 4 bases short and J 5 bases short, with 31 bases between.